This paragraph covers one T cell receptor beta chain sequence. Its specificity is not known. The source of the sample is a study of shared clonotypes between healthy human individuals. Study overall: Two women and a few men aged 18 to 49 served as donors.

Here immunoSEQ multiplex PCR was the method, and the copy in TCRdb shows in-frame clones only, minus some. Of 1.6 million or so clones in the sample, approximately 98.5% are singletons; the top ten hold 0.3% to 0.45%. Germline V lookup: CDR1 MNHEY, CDR2 SVGAGI. The CDR3 runs to 13 residues. V dropped 5 bases and J dropped 6 bases, with 14 bases sitting between them. Study-level results: As a rule, naive subsets had a larger estimated richness than memory subsets.

The sample taken for sequencing was naive CD4+ T cells sorted from blood. Documented subset: CD45RA+ positively selected. The source of this sequence is a man aged 25 to 40 in good health. The V gene is TRBV6-5, the J gene TRBJ2-7, with D perhaps TRBD1 (6 bases). DNA for the CDR3: TGTGCCAGCAGTCGACTTCTAGGGGGCGAGCAGTACTTC. Its protein is CASSRLLGGEQYF.